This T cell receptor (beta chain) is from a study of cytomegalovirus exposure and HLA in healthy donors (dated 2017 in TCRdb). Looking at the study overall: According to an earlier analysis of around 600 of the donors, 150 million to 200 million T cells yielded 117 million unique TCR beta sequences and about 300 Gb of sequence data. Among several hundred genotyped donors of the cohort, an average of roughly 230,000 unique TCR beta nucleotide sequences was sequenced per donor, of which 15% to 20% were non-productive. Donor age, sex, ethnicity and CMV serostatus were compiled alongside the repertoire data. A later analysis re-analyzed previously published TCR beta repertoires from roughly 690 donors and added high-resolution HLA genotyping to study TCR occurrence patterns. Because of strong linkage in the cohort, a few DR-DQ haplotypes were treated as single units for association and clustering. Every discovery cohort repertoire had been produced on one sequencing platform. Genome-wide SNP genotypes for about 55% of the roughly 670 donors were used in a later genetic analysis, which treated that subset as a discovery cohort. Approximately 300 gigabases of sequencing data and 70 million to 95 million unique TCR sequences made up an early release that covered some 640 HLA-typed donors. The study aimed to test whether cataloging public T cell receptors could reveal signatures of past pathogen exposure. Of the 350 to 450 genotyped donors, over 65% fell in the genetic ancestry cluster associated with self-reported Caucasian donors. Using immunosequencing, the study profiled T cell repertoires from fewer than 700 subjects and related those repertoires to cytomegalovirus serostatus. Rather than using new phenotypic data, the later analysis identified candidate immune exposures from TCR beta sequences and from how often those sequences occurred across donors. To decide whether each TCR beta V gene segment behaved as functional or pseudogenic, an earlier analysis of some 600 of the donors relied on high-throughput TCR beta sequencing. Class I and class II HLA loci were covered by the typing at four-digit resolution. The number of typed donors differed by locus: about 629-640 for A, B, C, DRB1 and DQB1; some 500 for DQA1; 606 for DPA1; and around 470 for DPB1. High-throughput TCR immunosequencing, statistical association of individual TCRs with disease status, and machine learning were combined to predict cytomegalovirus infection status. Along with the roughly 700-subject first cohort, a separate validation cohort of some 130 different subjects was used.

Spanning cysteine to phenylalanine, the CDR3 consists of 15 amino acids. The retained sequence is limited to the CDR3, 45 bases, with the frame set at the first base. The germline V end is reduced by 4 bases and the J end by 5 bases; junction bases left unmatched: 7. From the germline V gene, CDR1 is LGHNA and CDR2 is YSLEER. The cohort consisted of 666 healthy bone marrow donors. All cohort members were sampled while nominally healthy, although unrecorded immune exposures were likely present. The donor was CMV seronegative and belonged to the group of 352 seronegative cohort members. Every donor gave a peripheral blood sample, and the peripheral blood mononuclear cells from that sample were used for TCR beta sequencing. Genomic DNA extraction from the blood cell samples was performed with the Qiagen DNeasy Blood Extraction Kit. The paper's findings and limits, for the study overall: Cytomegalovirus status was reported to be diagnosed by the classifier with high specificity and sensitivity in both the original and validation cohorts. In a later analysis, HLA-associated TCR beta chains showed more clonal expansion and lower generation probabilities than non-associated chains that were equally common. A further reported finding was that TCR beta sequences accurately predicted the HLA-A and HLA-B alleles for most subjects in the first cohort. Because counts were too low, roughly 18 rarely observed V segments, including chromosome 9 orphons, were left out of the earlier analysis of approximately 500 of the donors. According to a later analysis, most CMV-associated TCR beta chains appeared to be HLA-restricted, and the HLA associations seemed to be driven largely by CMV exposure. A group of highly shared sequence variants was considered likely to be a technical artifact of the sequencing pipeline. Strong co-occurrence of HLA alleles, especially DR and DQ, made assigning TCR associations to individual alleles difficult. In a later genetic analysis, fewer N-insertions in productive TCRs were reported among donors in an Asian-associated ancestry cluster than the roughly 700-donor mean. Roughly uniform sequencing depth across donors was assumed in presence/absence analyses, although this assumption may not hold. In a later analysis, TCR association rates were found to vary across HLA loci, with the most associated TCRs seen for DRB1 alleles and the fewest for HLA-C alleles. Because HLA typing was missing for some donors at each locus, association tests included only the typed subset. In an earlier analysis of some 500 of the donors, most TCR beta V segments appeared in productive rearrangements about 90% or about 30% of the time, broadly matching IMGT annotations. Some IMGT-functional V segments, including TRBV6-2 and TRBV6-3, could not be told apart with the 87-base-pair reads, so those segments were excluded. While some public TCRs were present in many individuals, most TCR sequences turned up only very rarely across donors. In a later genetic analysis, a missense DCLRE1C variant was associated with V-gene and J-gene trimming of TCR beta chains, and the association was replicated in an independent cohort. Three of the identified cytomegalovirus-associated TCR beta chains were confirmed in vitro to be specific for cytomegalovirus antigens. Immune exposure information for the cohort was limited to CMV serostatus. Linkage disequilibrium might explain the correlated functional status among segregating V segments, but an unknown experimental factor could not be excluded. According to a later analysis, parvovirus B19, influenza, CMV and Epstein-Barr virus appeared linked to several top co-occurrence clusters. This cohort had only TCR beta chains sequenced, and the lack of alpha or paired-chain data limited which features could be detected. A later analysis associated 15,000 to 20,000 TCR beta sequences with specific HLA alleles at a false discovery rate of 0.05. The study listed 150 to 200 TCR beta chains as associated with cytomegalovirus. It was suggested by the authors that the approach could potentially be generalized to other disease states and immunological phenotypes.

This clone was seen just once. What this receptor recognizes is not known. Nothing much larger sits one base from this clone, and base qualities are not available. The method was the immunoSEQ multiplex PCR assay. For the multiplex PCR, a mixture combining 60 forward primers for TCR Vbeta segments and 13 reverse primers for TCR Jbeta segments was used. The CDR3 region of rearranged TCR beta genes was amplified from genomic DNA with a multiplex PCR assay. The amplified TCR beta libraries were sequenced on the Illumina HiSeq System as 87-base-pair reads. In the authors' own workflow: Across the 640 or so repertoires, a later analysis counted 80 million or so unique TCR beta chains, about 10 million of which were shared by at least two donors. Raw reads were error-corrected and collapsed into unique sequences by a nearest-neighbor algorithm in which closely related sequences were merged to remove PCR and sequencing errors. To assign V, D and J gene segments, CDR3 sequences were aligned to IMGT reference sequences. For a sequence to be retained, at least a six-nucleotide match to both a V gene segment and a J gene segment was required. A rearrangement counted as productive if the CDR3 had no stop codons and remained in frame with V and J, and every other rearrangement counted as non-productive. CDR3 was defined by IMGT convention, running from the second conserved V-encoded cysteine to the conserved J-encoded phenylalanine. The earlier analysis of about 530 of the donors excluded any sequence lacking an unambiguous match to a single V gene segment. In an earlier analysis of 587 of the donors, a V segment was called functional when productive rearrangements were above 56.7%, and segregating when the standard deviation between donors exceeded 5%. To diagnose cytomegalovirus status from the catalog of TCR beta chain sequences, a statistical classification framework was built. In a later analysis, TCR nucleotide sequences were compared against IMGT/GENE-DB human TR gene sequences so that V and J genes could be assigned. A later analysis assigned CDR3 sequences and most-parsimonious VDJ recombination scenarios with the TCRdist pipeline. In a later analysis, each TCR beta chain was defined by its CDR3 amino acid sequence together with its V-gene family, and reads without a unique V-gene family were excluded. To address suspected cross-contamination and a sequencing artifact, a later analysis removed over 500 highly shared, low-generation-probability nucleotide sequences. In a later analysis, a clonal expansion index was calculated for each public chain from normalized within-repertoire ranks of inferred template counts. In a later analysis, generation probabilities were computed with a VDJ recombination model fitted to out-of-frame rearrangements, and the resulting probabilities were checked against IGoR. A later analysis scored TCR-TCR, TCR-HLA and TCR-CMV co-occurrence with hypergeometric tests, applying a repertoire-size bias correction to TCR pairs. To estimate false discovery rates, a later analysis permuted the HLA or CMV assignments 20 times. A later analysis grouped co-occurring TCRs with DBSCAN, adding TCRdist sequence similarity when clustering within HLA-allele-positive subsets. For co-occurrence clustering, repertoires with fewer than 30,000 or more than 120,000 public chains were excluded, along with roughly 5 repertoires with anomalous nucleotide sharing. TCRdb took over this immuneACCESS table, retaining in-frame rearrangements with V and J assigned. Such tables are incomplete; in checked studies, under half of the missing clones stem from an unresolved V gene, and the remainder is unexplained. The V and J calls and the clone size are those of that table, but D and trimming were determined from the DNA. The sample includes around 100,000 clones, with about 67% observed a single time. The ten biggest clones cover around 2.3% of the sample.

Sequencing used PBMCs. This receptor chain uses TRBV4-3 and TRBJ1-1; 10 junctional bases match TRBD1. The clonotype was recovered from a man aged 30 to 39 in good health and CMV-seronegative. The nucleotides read TGCGCCAGCAGCCCACGGGACAGGGGATATACTGAAGCTTTCTTT. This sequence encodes CASSPRDRGYTEAFF.